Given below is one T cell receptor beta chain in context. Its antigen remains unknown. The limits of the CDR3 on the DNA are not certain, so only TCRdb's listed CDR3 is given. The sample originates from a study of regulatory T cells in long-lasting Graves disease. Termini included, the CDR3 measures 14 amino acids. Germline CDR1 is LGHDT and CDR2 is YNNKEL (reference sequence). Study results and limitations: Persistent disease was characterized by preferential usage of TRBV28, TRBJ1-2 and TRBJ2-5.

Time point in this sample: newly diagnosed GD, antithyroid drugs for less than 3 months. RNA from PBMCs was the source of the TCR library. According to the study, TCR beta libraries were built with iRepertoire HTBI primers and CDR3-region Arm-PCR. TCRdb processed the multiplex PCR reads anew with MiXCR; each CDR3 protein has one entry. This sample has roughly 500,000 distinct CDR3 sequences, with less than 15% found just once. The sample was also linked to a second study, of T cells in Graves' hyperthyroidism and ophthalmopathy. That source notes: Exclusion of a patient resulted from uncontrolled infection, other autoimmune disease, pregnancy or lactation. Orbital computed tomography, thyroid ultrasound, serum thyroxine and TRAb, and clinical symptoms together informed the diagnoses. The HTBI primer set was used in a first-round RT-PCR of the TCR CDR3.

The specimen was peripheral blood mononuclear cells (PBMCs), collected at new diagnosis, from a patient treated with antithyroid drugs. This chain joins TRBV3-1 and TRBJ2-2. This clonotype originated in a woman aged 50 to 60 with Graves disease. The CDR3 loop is CASSQDLRAGELFF.